The TCR beta chain under discussion was sequenced for a study of T-cell memory formation after mild COVID-19. Germline V lookup: CDR1 SGHTA, CDR2 FQGNSA. The CDR3 spans 16 residues. V lost 1 base and J lost 3; bases outside the gene matches: 7. TCRdb independently ran MiXCR on the 5' RACE reads; one entry per CDR3 protein. The sample has hundreds of thousands of distinct CDR3 sequences; 20% are singletons. Source material: PBMCs or a T cell subset sorted from them (not recorded which). The chain has TRBV7-2 and TRBJ2-5, with 8 bases identical to TRBD2. The origin of this receptor is an adult woman who had mild COVID-19 (a few samples of this study predate the infection). Cell type and time point are not known. The CDR3 region is CASSLGSGGGEETQYF. In nucleotides, the CDR3 is TGTGCCAGCAGCTTAGGATCCGGGGGGGGAGAAGAGACCCAGTACTTC.